This TCR beta chain stems from a study of blood T cell repertoires in COVID-19. Turning to the study itself: Samples of COVID-19 (acute and convalescent) were obtained from the United States, Italy and Spain. In each case, the material was cDNA or gDNA derived from T cells, B-cell-depleted T cells, or PBMCs.

In the original processing: The authors estimated nucleated cell counts from reference gene primer amplification. Measured with immunoSEQ multiplex PCR; TCRdb has only the in-frame clones, and not every one. V, J and clone size derive from that table, while D and trimming were established from the DNA sequence. The sample yields approximately 86,000 clones, just under 85% seen once. This CDR3 is built from 14 residues. Germline V lookup: CDR1 SNHLY, CDR2 FYNNEI. V lost 3 bases and J lost 2, with 11 bases in between. The sequencing sample was made of peripheral blood. This receptor was obtained from a man between 50 and 59 years old with acute or convalescent COVID-19. This chain connects TRBV2 to TRBJ2-7; D remains ambiguous. CDR3 amino acids: CASSESARTYEQYF. For the CDR3, the DNA is TGTGCCAGCAGTGAGAGCGCACGTACCTACGAGCAGTACTTC.